Listed below are T cell receptor beta chains from one sample, sequenced in a study of cytomegalovirus exposure and HLA in healthy donors. Only in-frame clones appear in the TCRdb table, and some are missing; sequencing was by immunoSEQ multiplex PCR. Of 120,000 or so clones in the sample, over 60% were seen once. The sequenced sample was PBMCs. The receptors come from a human donor in good health. Both conserved end residues are part of each CDR3. Each record gives: clone size, J gene, D gene, V gene, CDR3 DNA, CDR3 protein. A D gene is named only where the DNA matches it firmly. Clone size is given for some rows only: seen once, a few or many times, or a class if the clone is expanded.

clone size: NA
J gene: TRBJ2-7
D gene: NA
V gene: TRBV19
CDR3 DNA: TGTGCCAGTAGTGACGAACAGGAGTCCTACGAGCAGTACTTC
CDR3 protein: CASSDEQESYEQYF

clone size: NA
J gene: TRBJ2-7
D gene: NA
V gene: TRBV29-1
CDR3 DNA: TGCAGCGTTGATGGGGGGACCCTACTGAAGCAGTACTTC
CDR3 protein: CSVDGGTLLKQYF

clone size: NA
J gene: TRBJ2-7
D gene: NA
V gene: TRBV10-2
CDR3 DNA: TGCGCCAGCAGTGAGTCGTACGAGCAGTACTTC
CDR3 protein: CASSESYEQYF

clone size: once
J gene: TRBJ2-1
D gene: TRBD2
V gene: TRBV25-1
CDR3 DNA: TGTGCCAGCAGAAATAGCGGGAGCCCCTACAATGAGCAGTTCTTC
CDR3 protein: CASRNSGSPYNEQFF

clone size: NA
J gene: TRBJ1-1
D gene: NA
V gene: TRBV27
CDR3 DNA: TGTGCCAGCAGTTTAGCAGGTACAGCCGCTTTGAACACTGAAGCTTTCTTT
CDR3 protein: CASSLAGTAALNTEAFF

clone size: NA
J gene: TRBJ2-7
D gene: NA
V gene: TRBV6-1
CDR3 DNA: TGTGCCTCTGCCCCCGGGACACAACCCTCCTACGAGCAGTACTTC
CDR3 protein: CASAPGTQPSYEQYF

clone size: NA
J gene: TRBJ1-5
D gene: NA
V gene: TRBV7-9
CDR3 DNA: TGTGCCAGCAGCCGGGGGGGAGGGTACAATCAGCCCCAGCATTTT
CDR3 protein: CASSRGGGYNQPQHF

clone size: NA
J gene: TRBJ1-4
D gene: NA
V gene: TRBV7-9
CDR3 DNA: TGTGCCAGCAGGTCGACTAATGAAAAACTGTTTTTT
CDR3 protein: CASRSTNEKLFF

clone size: NA
J gene: TRBJ2-2
D gene: NA
V gene: TRBV7-8
CDR3 DNA: TGTGCCAGCAGCTTAGCCCACTGGACAGCAACGAACACCGGGGAGCTGTTTTTT
CDR3 protein: CASSLAHWTATNTGELFF

clone size: NA
J gene: TRBJ2-7
D gene: NA
V gene: TRBV4-1
CDR3 DNA: TGCGCCAGCAGCCGCGGGAGGGCAGGGGGCGACGAGCAGTACTTC
CDR3 protein: CASSRGRAGGDEQYF

clone size: NA
J gene: TRBJ2-2
D gene: NA
V gene: TRBV29-1
CDR3 DNA: TGCAGCGTTTCGACTCTACGAGTAGGAAACACCGGGGAGCTGTTTTTT
CDR3 protein: CSVSTLRVGNTGELFF

clone size: NA
J gene: TRBJ2-1
D gene: TRBD2
V gene: TRBV5-4
CDR3 DNA: TGTGCCAGCAGCAGGGCGGGGGGGCCCAGCTACAATGAGCAGTTCTTC
CDR3 protein: CASSRAGGPSYNEQFF

clone size: NA
J gene: TRBJ1-3
D gene: NA
V gene: TRBV6-5
CDR3 DNA: TGTGCCAGCAGTTACTCGAGCGGGAACACCATATATTTT
CDR3 protein: CASSYSSGNTIYF

clone size: NA
J gene: TRBJ2-7
D gene: NA
V gene: TRBV6-5
CDR3 DNA: TGTGCCAGCAGTAGAGAGGGGACGGGGGCCTACGAGCAGTACTTC
CDR3 protein: CASSREGTGAYEQYF

clone size: few
J gene: TRBJ2-3
D gene: NA
V gene: TRBV14
CDR3 DNA: TGTGCCAGCAGCCAGACGGGAACCACAGATACGCAGTATTTT
CDR3 protein: CASSQTGTTDTQYF

clone size: few
J gene: TRBJ2-3
D gene: TRBD2
V gene: TRBV18
CDR3 DNA: TGTGCCAGCTCACCACTACTAGCGGGTCCCACAGATACGCAGTATTTT
CDR3 protein: CASSPLLAGPTDTQYF

clone size: NA
J gene: TRBJ1-2
D gene: TRBD1
V gene: TRBV7-9
CDR3 DNA: TGTGCCAGCAGCTTATTCCTACAGGGGGCTGGCTACACCTTC
CDR3 protein: CASSLFLQGAGYTF

clone size: NA
J gene: TRBJ2-5
D gene: TRBD2
V gene: TRBV5-1
CDR3 DNA: TGCGCCAGCAGCCCAACCCCAGCGGGGGGGCCTGAGACCCAGTACTTC
CDR3 protein: CASSPTPAGGPETQYF

clone size: NA
J gene: TRBJ2-1
D gene: NA
V gene: TRBV5-4
CDR3 DNA: TGTGCCAGCAGCCGCCAGTGGGGGGACTCCTACAATGAGCAGTTCTTC
CDR3 protein: CASSRQWGDSYNEQFF

clone size: NA
J gene: TRBJ2-7
D gene: NA
V gene: TRBV27
CDR3 DNA: TGTGCCAGCAGTTTAGTGCGCAGGGTGGTGCCGAGGGAGCAGTACTTC
CDR3 protein: CASSLVRRVVPREQYF

clone size: NA
J gene: TRBJ1-1
D gene: TRBD1
V gene: TRBV7-8
CDR3 DNA: TGTGCCACCTTTGGGGGACAGAGGATTCAGAACACTGAAGCTTTCTTT
CDR3 protein: CATFGGQRIQNTEAFF

clone size: NA
J gene: TRBJ2-5
D gene: NA
V gene: TRBV7-9
CDR3 DNA: TGTGCCAGCAGCGCCCACACCGAGACAGCTGAGACCCAGTACTTC
CDR3 protein: CASSAHTETAETQYF

clone size: NA
J gene: TRBJ1-5
D gene: NA
V gene: TRBV5-1
CDR3 DNA: TGCGCCAGCAGCTTGACAGGAGTCAGCAATCAGCCCCAGCATTTT
CDR3 protein: CASSLTGVSNQPQHF

clone size: NA
J gene: TRBJ1-3
D gene: NA
V gene: TRBV2
CDR3 DNA: TGTGCCAGCAGTGTAGTTAGTGGAAACACCATATATTTT
CDR3 protein: CASSVVSGNTIYF

clone size: few
J gene: TRBJ2-7
D gene: NA
V gene: TRBV6-1
CDR3 DNA: TGTGCCAGTAAGCCGGGACTCTTACACTACGAGCAGTACTTC
CDR3 protein: CASKPGLLHYEQYF

clone size: NA
J gene: TRBJ2-5
D gene: TRBD2
V gene: TRBV9
CDR3 DNA: TGTGCCAGCAGCGCCCCCTCGGGGGGGGAGACCCAGTACTTC
CDR3 protein: CASSAPSGGETQYF

clone size: NA
J gene: TRBJ2-3
D gene: NA
V gene: TRBV14
CDR3 DNA: TGTGCCAGCAGCCAAAATTTAGCCTACACAGATACGCAGTATTTT
CDR3 protein: CASSQNLAYTDTQYF

clone size: few
J gene: TRBJ1-1
D gene: TRBD1
V gene: TRBV5-1
CDR3 DNA: TGCGCCAGCAGCTCACGGGACAGAGCCTCGAACACTGAAGCTTTCTTT
CDR3 protein: CASSSRDRASNTEAFF

clone size: NA
J gene: TRBJ2-3
D gene: NA
V gene: TRBV6-4
CDR3 DNA: TGTGCCAGCAGTAGGGGAACAGATACGCAGTATTTT
CDR3 protein: CASSRGTDTQYF

clone size: NA
J gene: TRBJ2-3
D gene: NA
V gene: TRBV5-1
CDR3 DNA: TGCGCCAGCAGCACCGGACCTAGGGGAGATACGCAGTATTTT
CDR3 protein: CASSTGPRGDTQYF

clone size: NA
J gene: TRBJ2-1
D gene: NA
V gene: TRBV9
CDR3 DNA: TGTGCCAGCAGCGTCGGGCTAGCGCCTTACAATGAGCAGTTCTTC
CDR3 protein: CASSVGLAPYNEQFF

clone size: once
J gene: TRBJ1-6
D gene: NA
V gene: TRBV5-1
CDR3 DNA: TGCGCCAGCAGCTGGGAGGGGGGTGGTTCACCCCTCCACTTT
CDR3 protein: CASSWEGGGSPLHF

clone size: NA
J gene: TRBJ1-3
D gene: TRBD1
V gene: TRBV5-5
CDR3 DNA: TGTGCCAGCAGCTCGGGACCACAGGGGGCGGACACCATATATTTT
CDR3 protein: CASSSGPQGADTIYF

clone size: NA
J gene: TRBJ2-5
D gene: TRBD2
V gene: TRBV13
CDR3 DNA: TGTGCCAGCAGCCCGCGGGGGTCGTACCAAGAGACCCAGTACTTC
CDR3 protein: CASSPRGSYQETQYF

clone size: NA
J gene: TRBJ1-4
D gene: NA
V gene: TRBV7-8
CDR3 DNA: TGTGCCAGCAGCCGGACAGCGAATGAAAAACTGTTTTTT
CDR3 protein: CASSRTANEKLFF

clone size: NA
J gene: TRBJ2-7
D gene: NA
V gene: TRBV10-1
CDR3 DNA: TGCGCCAGCGGACAGAGCTCCTACGAGCAGTACTTC
CDR3 protein: CASGQSSYEQYF

clone size: NA
J gene: TRBJ1-5
D gene: NA
V gene: TRBV19
CDR3 DNA: TGTGCCGGGGGGAGTGTGGTCAATCAGCCCCAGCATTTT
CDR3 protein: CAGGSVVNQPQHF

clone size: once
J gene: TRBJ1-2
D gene: NA
V gene: TRBV28
CDR3 DNA: TGTGCCAGCAGCCAGGACAGCGGCTATGGCTACACCTTC
CDR3 protein: CASSQDSGYGYTF

clone size: NA
J gene: TRBJ1-3
D gene: NA
V gene: TRBV6-5
CDR3 DNA: TGTGCCACCACCCGCCGGGGCTCTGGAAACACCATATATTTT
CDR3 protein: CATTRRGSGNTIYF

clone size: NA
J gene: TRBJ1-5
D gene: NA
V gene: TRBV7-9
CDR3 DNA: TGTGCCAGCAGCTTCAACGGGGATCAGCCCCAGCATTTT
CDR3 protein: CASSFNGDQPQHF

clone size: NA
J gene: TRBJ2-1
D gene: NA
V gene: TRBV9
CDR3 DNA: TGTGCCAGCAGCGTAGGTAACTTACCGTCCGCCGATGAGCAGTTCTTC
CDR3 protein: CASSVGNLPSADEQFF

clone size: once
J gene: TRBJ2-3
D gene: NA
V gene: TRBV6-1
CDR3 DNA: TGTGCCAGCAGTCCTAGACAGAACACAGATACGCAGTATTTT
CDR3 protein: CASSPRQNTDTQYF

clone size: NA
J gene: TRBJ2-1
D gene: NA
V gene: TRBV29-1
CDR3 DNA: TGCAGCGTTGTTGTACAGTGGAATGAGCAGTTCTTC
CDR3 protein: CSVVVQWNEQFF

clone size: once
J gene: TRBJ2-3
D gene: NA
V gene: TRBV5-1
CDR3 DNA: TGCGCCAGCAGCTTGCCTCCTCAGCGGAGCACAGATACGCAGTATTTT
CDR3 protein: CASSLPPQRSTDTQYF

clone size: few
J gene: TRBJ1-1
D gene: NA
V gene: TRBV29-1
CDR3 DNA: TGCAGCGTTGAACTACAGGGTAAGAACACTGAAGCTTTCTTT
CDR3 protein: CSVELQGKNTEAFF

clone size: few
J gene: TRBJ1-1
D gene: TRBD1
V gene: TRBV7-2
CDR3 DNA: TGTGCCAGCAGCTTATCACAGGGGAGAACTGAAGCTTTCTTT
CDR3 protein: CASSLSQGRTEAFF

clone size: NA
J gene: TRBJ2-5
D gene: TRBD2
V gene: TRBV19
CDR3 DNA: TGTGCCAGTAGTGTGGGGGGGGAGACCCAGTACTTC
CDR3 protein: CASSVGGETQYF

clone size: few
J gene: TRBJ1-1
D gene: NA
V gene: TRBV2
CDR3 DNA: TGTGCCCAAAGGAGGGGGAACACTGAAGCTTTCTTT
CDR3 protein: CAQRRGNTEAFF